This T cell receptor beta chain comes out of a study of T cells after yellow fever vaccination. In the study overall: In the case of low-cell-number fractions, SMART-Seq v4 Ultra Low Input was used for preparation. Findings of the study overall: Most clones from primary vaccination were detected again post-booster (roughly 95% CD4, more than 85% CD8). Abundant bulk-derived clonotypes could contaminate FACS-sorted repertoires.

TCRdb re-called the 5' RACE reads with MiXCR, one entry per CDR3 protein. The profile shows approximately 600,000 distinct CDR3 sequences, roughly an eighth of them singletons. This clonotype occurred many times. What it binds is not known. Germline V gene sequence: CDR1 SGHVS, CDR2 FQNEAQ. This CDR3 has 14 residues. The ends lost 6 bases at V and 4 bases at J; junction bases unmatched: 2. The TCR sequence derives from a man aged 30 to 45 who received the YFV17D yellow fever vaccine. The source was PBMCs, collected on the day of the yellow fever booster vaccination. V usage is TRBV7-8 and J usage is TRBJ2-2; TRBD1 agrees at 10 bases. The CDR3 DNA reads TGTGCCAGCAGTCGGACAGGGGGCACCGGGGAGCTGTTTTTT. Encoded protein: CASSRTGGTGELFF. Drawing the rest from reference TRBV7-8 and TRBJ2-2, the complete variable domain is GAGVSQSPRYKVAKRGQDVALRCDPISGHVSLFWYQQALGQGPEFLTYFQNEAQLDKSGLPSDRFFAERPEGSVSTLKIQRTQQEDSAVYLCASSRTGGTGELFFGEGSRLTVL.